These 20 T cell receptor beta chains came from one sample sequenced in a study of T-cell reconstitution after alpha-beta-depleted transplantation in children. Researchers prepared the TCRbeta library using unique molecular identifiers, the study reports. TCRdb processed the PCR reads anew with MiXCR; each CDR3 protein has one entry. The sample yields around 600,000 distinct CDR3 sequences, 20% to 25% seen once. Specimen: PBMCs, mostly from graft donor cells, collected 360 days after TCRalphabeta/CD19-depleted stem cell transplant. The receptors stem from a boy less than two years old who had a stem cell transplant for acute myeloid leukemia, so the T cells may come from the graft donor.

This clonotype has only a few counts. The rearrangement links TRBV12-3 or TRBV12-4 to TRBJ1-1; perhaps TRBD1 as D (6 bases). This CDR3 is built from 15 residues. V lost 8 bases and J lost 3, with 19 bases in between. CDR3 region: CASYVLGHRHTEAFF. The CDR3 DNA follows: TGTGCCAGCTACGTTTTGGGACACCGCCACACTGAAGCTTTCTTT.

This clonotype was observed many times. V usage is TRBV20-1 and J usage is TRBJ1-1; possibly TRBD1 for D (6 bases). The ends were cut back, 4 bases at V and 4 bases at J, with 10 bases in the middle. The CDR3 loop spans 12 amino acids. Per germline, CDR1 DFQATT and CDR2 SNEGSKA (reference sequence). The CDR3: CSANTGTTEAFF. The CDR3 DNA reads as TGCAGTGCTAACACAGGGACCACTGAAGCTTTCTTT.

The genes are TRBV27 and TRBJ2-3, with 7 bases that match TRBD2. The ends lost 3 bases at V and 7 bases at J; junction bases unmatched: 1. From germline, CDR1 is MNHEY and CDR2 SMNVEV (reference sequence). The CDR3 spans 12 residues. The CDR3 DNA reads TGTGCCAGCAGTTTCGGGACTAATACGCAGTATTTT. Protein sequence: CASSFGTNTQYF.

This clonotype has more than one count but fewer than ten. The gene calls are TRBV7-2 and TRBJ2-3; no reliable D call. Germline CDR1 SGHTA, CDR2 FQGNSA. Deletions cut 5 bases from V and 8 bases from J, with 8 bases between. The CDR3 is 11 residues long. CDR3 protein: CASSQSITQYF. The CDR3 bases are TGTGCCAGCAGCCAAAGTATTACGCAGTATTTT. Using reference TRBV7-2 and TRBJ2-3 for the parts outside the CDR3, the full variable domain is GAGVSQSPSNKVTEKGKDVELRCDPISGHTALYWYRQSLGQGLEFLIYFQGNSAPDKSGLPSDRFSAERTGGSVSTLTIQRTQQEDSAVYLCASSQSITQYFGPGTRLTVL.

Written as DNA, the CDR3 is TGTGCCAGCGCGACAGGCAATCAGCCCCAGCATTTT. Protein sequence: CASATGNQPQHF. The chain has TRBV6-5 and TRBJ1-5; D may be TRBD1 (5 bases). From germline, CDR1 is MNHEY and CDR2 SVGAGI. The CDR3 is 12 residues long. Trimming removed 8 bases from V and 2 bases from J, with 7 bases in between.

V gene TRBV12-5 combines with J gene TRBJ2-3, with a weak D call TRBD2 (6 bases). The germline V gene has CDR1 LGHNT and CDR2 FRNRAP. V gave up 6 bases and J gave up 4 bases, with 11 bases separating them. The CDR3 is 13 residues long. This chain's CDR3 is CASGGGTADTQYF. DNA of the CDR3: TGTGCTAGTGGCGGGGGAACCGCAGATACGCAGTATTTT.

This clonotype was seen more than once but under ten times. The chain is built from TRBV29-1 and TRBJ2-4, with D unresolved. The V gene's germline CDR1 is SQVTM and CDR2 ANQGSEA. CDR3 length equals 14 residues. The V end was cut by 1 base, the J end by 0 bases, with 7 bases between. The CDR3 loop is CSVEGHLAKNIQYF. In DNA form, the CDR3 reads TGCAGCGTTGAAGGACACTTAGCCAAAAACATTCAGTACTTC.

This clonotype was detected once. The chain couples TRBV10-2 to TRBJ2-3; 9 nucleotides match TRBD2. J gave up 4 bases and V 7 bases, and 6 bases lay outside the gene matches. CDR1 is WSHSY, CDR2 SAAADI, per germline. The CDR3 has 14 amino acids. The DNA of the CDR3 is TGCGCCAGCACAGAAGCGGGGGGCGCAGATACGCAGTATTTT. Its translation is CASTEAGGADTQYF.

The J gene is TRBJ1-1, the V gene TRBV6-1; 8 bases fit TRBD1. Per germline, CDR1 MNHNS and CDR2 SASEGT. The trim removed 4 bases at V and 0 bases at J, leaving 10 bases unmatched. CDR3 length: 17 residues. CDR3 region: CASSASTGVDMNTEAFF. CDR3 DNA sequence: TGTGCCAGCAGTGCCTCGACAGGGGTCGACATGAACACTGAAGCTTTCTTT.

This clonotype was seen ten or more times. The chain joins TRBV28 to TRBJ2-5, with 12 positions matching TRBD1. The CDR3 is 13 residues long. CDR1 and CDR2 (germline): MDHEN, SYDVKM. Unmatched junction bases numbered 0, after V lost 6 bases and J lost 4 bases. The CDR3 loop reads CASRGQGAETQYF. The CDR3 nucleotides read TGTGCCAGCAGGGGACAGGGGGCAGAGACCCAGTACTTC.

This clonotype was observed many times. The chain couples TRBV6-1 to TRBJ2-1; 8 bases line up with TRBD1. This CDR3 region has 16 residues. Trimming took 6 bases from V and 5 from J; bases not matched to a gene: 12. The germline gives CDR1 MNHNS, CDR2 SASEGT. The CDR3: CASSILGTGPNNEQFF. CDR3 nucleotide sequence: TGTGCCAGCAGCATCTTAGGGACAGGACCAAACAATGAGCAGTTCTTC.

This clonotype was seen repeatedly, ten times or more. The genes are TRBV12-3 or TRBV12-4 and TRBJ1-4, with a tentative D call TRBD1 (5 bases). The CDR3 is 14 residues long. Trimming took off 3 bases at V and 5 bases at J, with 10 bases between the two ends. The CDR3 protein is CASSFAGMNEKLFF. DNA for the CDR3: TGTGCCAGCAGTTTTGCAGGGATGAATGAAAAACTGTTTTTT.

The chain employs TRBV15 and TRBJ2-6; weak D call: TRBD1 (6 bases). The CDR3 totals 14 residues. CDR1 is LNHNV, CDR2 YYDKDF, per germline (reference sequence). Deletions cut 8 bases from V and 3 bases from J, with 11 bases between. This CDR3 reads CATGGRGGANVLTF. Here the CDR3 DNA reads TGTGCCACCGGTGGCAGGGGTGGGGCCAACGTCCTGACTTTC.

This clonotype occurred a few times. The chain is built from TRBV12-3 or TRBV12-4 and TRBJ2-5; D possibly corresponds to TRBD1 (6 bases). V was clipped by 6 bases and J by 2 bases, with 13 bases between them. The CDR3 is made up of 14 amino acids. The CDR3: CASRLTRGQETQYF. CDR3 sequence (DNA): TGTGCCAGCAGGCTTACGAGGGGGCAAGAGACCCAGTACTTC.

The chain couples TRBV5-5 to TRBJ2-7; D remains unclear. The germline V and J ends were trimmed by 4 bases and 6 bases, with 17 bases remaining between them. CDR3 length equals 14 residues. Germline CDR1 and CDR2: SGHKS and YYEKEE (reference sequence). CDR3 residues: CASSLSPDPIEQYF. CDR3 coding DNA: TGTGCCAGCAGCCTTTCCCCGGACCCCATCGAGCAGTACTTC.

This clonotype was picked up a small number of times. DNA of the CDR3: TGCGCCAGCAGCTCGGGACAGGTCACAGATACGCAGTATTTT. Its translation is CASSSGQVTDTQYF. The genes are TRBV5-1 and TRBJ2-3; TRBD1 agrees at 8 bases. With V trimmed by 3 bases and J by 2 bases, 2 bases remained unmatched. The CDR3 consists of 14 residues. Germline CDR1 reads SGHRS; CDR2 reads YFSETQ.

This clonotype appeared many times. The chain carries TRBV5-5 and TRBJ2-1; TRBD1 matches 11 bases. Looked up from germline, CDR1 is SGHKS and CDR2 is YYEKEE (reference sequence). The CDR3 covers 16 residues. Trimming cost V 0 bases and J 8 bases; bases outside gene matches: 7. CDR3 bases: TGTGCCAGCAGCTTGGCGGGACAGGGGGTAACCTATGAGCAGTTCTTC. Its protein is CASSLAGQGVTYEQFF.

This clonotype showed up just a few times. The rearrangement joins TRBV10-3 to TRBJ1-2, with 7 bases that match TRBD1. In germline, CDR1 is ENHRY, CDR2 SYGVKD. The CDR3 has 13 amino acids. The V segment lost 6 bases and the J segment 4 bases; nucleotides outside the gene matches: 5. The CDR3 reads CAISPPGGYGYTF. DNA of the CDR3: TGTGCCATCAGCCCTCCAGGGGGCTATGGCTACACCTTC.

In its sample, this clonotype was seen many times. CDR3 DNA: TGCAGTGCCAAAGACGTGCGCGCCTACAATGAGCAGTTCTTC. This gives the protein CSAKDVRAYNEQFF. The V gene is TRBV20-1, the J gene TRBJ2-1; D unresolved. Germline loops: CDR1 DFQATT, CDR2 SNEGSKA (reference sequence). The CDR3 sequence is 14 residues long. V lost 6 bases and J 2 bases, leaving 14 bases between the germline ends.

The chain uses TRBV20-1 and TRBJ2-1; 7 positions match TRBD1. There are 16 residues in the CDR3. The germline V gene encodes CDR1 DFQATT and CDR2 SNEGSKA (reference sequence). V shed 0 bases, J shed 3 bases, and the junction held 8 bases outside the gene matches. The CDR3 nucleotides are TGCAGTGCTAGAGATCCTCGGACAGGCATCTACAATGAGCAGTTCTTC. Encoded protein: CSARDPRTGIYNEQFF.